A single sample gave rise to the 5 T cell receptor beta chains below, sequenced in a study of blood T cell repertoires in COVID-19. The method was immunoSEQ multiplex PCR; TCRdb's version includes in-frame clones alone and lacks a portion of them. Of about 180,000 clones in the sample, 60% to 80% were seen once. Specimen: PBMCs or T cells enriched from blood (not recorded which). The source is a man between 60 and 75 years old who had been exposed to COVID-19.

V and J are TRBV5-1 and TRBJ1-1; TRBD1 matches at 12 bases. Trimming at V came to 0 bases and at J to 5 bases, leaving 5 bases not matched to a gene. This CDR3 spans 16 amino acids. The germline CDR1 and CDR2 sequences are SGHRS and YFSETQ. CDR3 amino acids: CASSLVGQGALTEAFF. In DNA, the CDR3 is TGCGCCAGCAGCTTGGTGGGACAGGGGGCTTTGACTGAAGCTTTCTTT.

The gene calls are TRBV10-3 and TRBJ2-7; 7 bases are a match to TRBD1. With 3 bases clipped from V and 3 bases from J, the junction kept 2 bases outside the gene matches. The CDR3 runs to 13 residues. Germline V gives CDR1 ENHRY, CDR2 SYGVKD. CDR3: CAISDTGVYEQYF. CDR3 DNA: TGTGCCATCAGTGATACAGGGGTCTACGAGCAGTACTTC.

Only a few counts were recorded for this clone. The chain has TRBV25-1 and TRBJ2-7; D call uncertain. The CDR3 is made up of 11 amino acids. Germline lookup yields CDR1 MGHDK and CDR2 SYGVNS. Trimming removed 3 bases at V and 7 bases at J, with 7 bases between. The CDR3 DNA follows: TGTGCCAGCAGTGATCCAATTGAGCAGTACTTC. Protein product: CASSDPIEQYF.

This clone was found a few times. The rearrangement links TRBV9 to TRBJ2-5, with TRBD2 identical over 12 bases. The germline V gene has CDR1 SGDLS and CDR2 YYNGEE. Trimming at V came to 3 bases and at J to 5 bases, leaving 5 bases not matched to a gene. The CDR3 extends over 15 amino acids. The CDR3 loop is CASSGGLAGMETQYF. For the CDR3, the DNA is TGTGCCAGCAGCGGAGGACTAGCGGGAATGGAGACCCAGTACTTC. The complete variable domain, with remaining parts taken from reference TRBV9 and TRBJ2-5, reads DSGVTQTPKHLITATGQRVTLRCSPRSGDLSVYWYQQSLDQGLQFLIQYYNGEERAKGNILERFSAQQFPDLHSELNLSSLELGDSALYFCASSGGLAGMETQYFGPGTRLLVL.

The gene calls are TRBV5-4 and TRBJ2-7; 11 bases map to TRBD2. The V and J ends lost 4 bases and 0 bases, in that order; junction bases with no gene match: 3. The CDR3 runs 15 residues. Germline V lookup: CDR1 SGHNT, CDR2 YYREEE (reference sequence). CDR3 in DNA: TGTGCCAGCAGCGTAGCGGGAGGGAGCTCCTACGAGCAGTACTTC. Residues: CASSVAGGSSYEQYF.